These T cell receptor beta chains were read from a single sample in a study of blood T cell repertoires in COVID-19. Clones were sequenced by immunoSEQ multiplex PCR, and TCRdb holds only the in-frame ones, with some missing. The sample comprises about 150,000 clones, around 84% of which are singletons, and 5.5% to 8% rests with the top ten. The sequenced material came from peripheral blood. These receptors were taken from a woman aged 45-59 years in a cohort sampled during active or convalescent COVID-19. CDR3s leave out the opening cysteine and the closing phenylalanine or tryptophan. Fields, in order: D gene, V gene, CDR3 protein. The D gene is left open where the match is weak.

. | TRBV5-3 | ARSLEESSYNSPLH
. | TRBV6-1 | ASTRGGANYGYT
. | TRBV28 | ASSLLTPDEQY
. | TRBV19 | ASRRTGGVSGANVLT
. | TRBV7-2 | ASSPILTRTGELF
. | TRBV10-1 | ASSQILGESAYEQY
. | TRBV7-3 | ASSSQGRDGYT
. | TRBV11-1 | ASSLRQAQETQY
. | TRBV28 | ASSSPLSTTNEKLF
. | TRBV4-1 | ASRPLGFGETQY
TRBD2 | TRBV9 | ASSILAGGLQETQY